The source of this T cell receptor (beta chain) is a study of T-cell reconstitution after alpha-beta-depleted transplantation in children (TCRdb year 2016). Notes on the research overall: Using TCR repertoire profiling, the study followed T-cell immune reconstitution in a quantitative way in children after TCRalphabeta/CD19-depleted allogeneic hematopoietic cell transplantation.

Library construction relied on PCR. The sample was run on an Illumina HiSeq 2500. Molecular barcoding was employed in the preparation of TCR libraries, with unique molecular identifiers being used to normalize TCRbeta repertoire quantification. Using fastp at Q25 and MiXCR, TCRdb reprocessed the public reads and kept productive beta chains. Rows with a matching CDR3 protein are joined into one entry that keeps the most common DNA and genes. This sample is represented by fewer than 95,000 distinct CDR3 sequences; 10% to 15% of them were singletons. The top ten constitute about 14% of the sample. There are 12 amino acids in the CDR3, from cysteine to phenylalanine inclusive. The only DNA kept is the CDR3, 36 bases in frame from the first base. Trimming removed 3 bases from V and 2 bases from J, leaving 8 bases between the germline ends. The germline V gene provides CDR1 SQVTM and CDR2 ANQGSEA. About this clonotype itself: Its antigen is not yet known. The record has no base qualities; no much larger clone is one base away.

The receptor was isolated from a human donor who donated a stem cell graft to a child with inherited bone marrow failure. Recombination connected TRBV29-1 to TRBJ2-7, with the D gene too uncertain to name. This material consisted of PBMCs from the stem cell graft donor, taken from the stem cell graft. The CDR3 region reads CSVEAEPYEQYF. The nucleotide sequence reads TGCAGCGTTGAGGCGGAACCCTACGAGCAGTACTTC.